A single sample gave rise to the 27 T cell receptor beta chains below, sequenced in a study of blood T cell repertoires in COVID-19. The assay was immunoSEQ multiplex PCR, and TCRdb's table has in-frame clones only and misses some. The data contain roughly 120,000 clones, 83% of them singletons. Sequenced sample: peripheral blood. The receptor source for this set is a man between 25 and 39 years old with acute or convalescent COVID-19.

The genes are TRBV7-2 and TRBJ2-7, with TRBD2 matching 8 bases. Germline loops: CDR1 SGHTA, CDR2 FQGNSA. After removal of 2 bases from V and 10 bases from J, the junction contained 10 bases not matched to a gene. This CDR3 has 14 amino acids. DNA of the CDR3: TGTGCCAGCAGCTTATGGGGCGGGGGGACTGAACAGTACTTC. Translating it yields CASSLWGGGTEQYF.

DNA of the CDR3: TGTGCCTGGAGTGTTGCCAGTTCCTACGAGCAGTACTTC. This sequence encodes CAWSVASSYEQYF. The genes are TRBV30 and TRBJ2-7; D is undetermined. Trimming took off 0 bases at V and 1 base at J, with 7 bases between the two ends. The V gene's germline CDR1 is GTSNPN and CDR2 SVGIG (reference sequence). The CDR3 length is 13 residues.

At least ten counts were recorded for this clone. The rearrangement uses TRBV10-3 and TRBJ2-7; tentative D call: TRBD1 (5 bases). The CDR3 runs 13 residues. V lost 6 bases and J lost 3, with 12 bases in between. CDR1 is ENHRY and CDR2 is SYGVKD in the germline V gene. The CDR3 is CAISRAQLYEQYF. The CDR3 bases are TGTGCCATCAGCAGGGCACAGCTCTACGAGCAGTACTTC.

The rearrangement uses TRBV18 and TRBJ1-6; D may be TRBD1 (6 bases). CDR1 and CDR2 from the germline V gene are KGHSH and LQKENI. CDR3 length: 16 residues. Between the trimmed V and J ends, which lost 3 bases and 5 bases, there was a span of 14 bases. CDR3 in amino acids: CASSPGAPGHNSPLHF. The CDR3 DNA follows: TGTGCCAGCTCACCGGGGGCTCCGGGCCATAATTCACCCCTCCACTTT.

The rearrangement uses TRBV4-2 and TRBJ2-2; D is unclear. Germline CDR1 reads LGHNA; CDR2 reads YNFKEQ. This CDR3 has 13 amino acids. V dropped 0 bases and J dropped 4 bases, with 3 bases sitting between them. CDR3 loop: CASSQDITGELFF. In nucleotides, the CDR3 is TGTGCCAGCAGCCAAGACATCACCGGGGAGCTGTTTTTT.

J is TRBJ2-1 and V is TRBV7-9; tentatively, D is TRBD2 (5 bases). The CDR3 has 14 residues. Germline V gives CDR1 SEHNR, CDR2 FQNEAQ (reference sequence). V was clipped by 1 base and J by 6 bases, with 10 bases between them. CDR3 sequence reads: CASSLGIGGNEQFF. The CDR3, as DNA: TGTGCCAGCAGCTTAGGGATTGGAGGCAATGAGCAGTTCTTC.

The V and J genes are TRBV4-2 and TRBJ1-2; 7 bases match TRBD1. Germline values: CDR1 LGHNA, CDR2 YNFKEQ. V gave up 1 base and J gave up 4 bases; unmatched junction bases: 9. The CDR3 is made up of 16 amino acids. The CDR3 nucleotides are TGTGCCAGCAGCCAAGTAGGACAGGAACTTCGCTATGGCTACACCTTC. Its protein is CASSQVGQELRYGYTF.

This clone was picked up a small number of times. This rearrangement joins TRBV7-9 to TRBJ1-1; TRBD1 might be the D (5 bases). The V end lost 2 bases, the J end lost 1 base, and 8 bases lay between the germline ends. CDR1 and CDR2 from the germline V gene are SEHNR and FQNEAQ (reference sequence). CDR3 size: 14 residues. The CDR3 DNA is TGTGCCAGCAGCTTATACGGGGGGAACACTGAAGCTTTCTTT. It encodes CASSLYGGNTEAFF.

CDR3 amino acids: CASSPWGRDSSYNEQFF. CDR3 DNA sequence: TGTGCCAGCAGCCCTTGGGGCCGAGATAGCTCCTACAATGAGCAGTTCTTC. The gene calls are TRBV4-2 and TRBJ2-1, with D perhaps TRBD1 (5 bases). The V end was cut by 4 bases, the J end by 0 bases, with 16 bases between. There are 17 residues in the CDR3. Germline CDR1 reads LGHNA; CDR2 reads YNFKEQ.

The V gene is TRBV19, the J gene TRBJ1-6; 11 nucleotides line up with TRBD1. Losses at the gene ends were 6 bases for V and 6 bases for J; bases not matched to a gene: 7. Looked up from germline, CDR1 is LNHDA and CDR2 is SQIVND (reference sequence). The CDR3 extends over 16 amino acids. The CDR3 nucleotides are TGTGCCAGTAGGACCCTGGACAGGGGGCCTAATTCACCCCTCCACTTT. Protein: CASRTLDRGPNSPLHF.

The gene calls are TRBV27 and TRBJ2-1; TRBD2 might be the D (6 bases). The germline gives CDR1 MNHEY, CDR2 SMNVEV (reference sequence). V was trimmed by 6 bases and J by 2 bases, leaving 14 bases between them. The CDR3 spans 15 residues. The CDR3 DNA reads as TGTGCCAGCAGCCGGAGCGGGTTGACCTACAATGAGCAGTTCTTC. Its translation: CASSRSGLTYNEQFF.

The gene calls are TRBV6-2 or TRBV6-3 and TRBJ2-1, with 13 positions matching TRBD2. The germline gives CDR1 MNHEY, CDR2 SVGEGT. The CDR3 length is 21 residues. Trimming at V came to 4 bases and at J to 0 bases, leaving 15 bases not matched to a gene. This chain's CDR3 is CASSSPSGSGLAGVSYNEQFF. CDR3 nucleotides: TGTGCCAGCAGTTCCCCCTCCGGGTCCGGACTAGCGGGAGTCTCCTACAATGAGCAGTTCTTC.

The chain links TRBV7-2 to TRBJ1-5; no reliable D call. V was cut by 1 base and J by 9 bases, with 16 bases left in between. The CDR3 is 15 residues long. In germline, CDR1 is SGHTA, CDR2 FQGNSA. The CDR3 reads CASSLDSQSGGPQHF. CDR3 bases: TGTGCCAGCAGCTTAGATTCGCAGAGCGGTGGGCCCCAGCATTTT.

The chain carries TRBV10-3 and TRBJ1-1; D gene uncertain. The CDR3 spans 15 residues. In germline, CDR1 is ENHRY, CDR2 SYGVKD. V dropped 3 bases and J dropped 4 bases, with 15 bases sitting between them. The CDR3 is CAISEYGGSGTEAFF. In DNA, the CDR3 is TGTGCCATCAGTGAATACGGAGGTTCGGGCACTGAAGCTTTCTTT.

This chain joins TRBV5-6 and TRBJ1-5, with D perhaps matching TRBD1 (6 bases). This CDR3 spans 14 amino acids. Trimming pared 2 bases from V and 7 bases from J, leaving 13 bases between. Germline-derived CDR1 and CDR2 are SGHDT and YYEEEE. The chain's CDR3 is CASSFTGGEQPQHF. The CDR3, as DNA: TGTGCCAGCAGCTTCACGGGGGGCGAGCAGCCCCAGCATTTT.

The rearrangement joins TRBV5-1 to TRBJ2-6; no clear D gene. The germline V gene encodes CDR1 SGHRS and CDR2 YFSETQ. CDR3 length: 15 residues. V lost 4 bases and J 0 bases, leaving 8 bases between the germline ends. The CDR3 protein is CASSPEYSGANVLTF. The CDR3 region has the DNA TGCGCCAGCAGCCCCGAGTACTCTGGGGCCAACGTCCTGACTTTC.

CDR3: CASSLGPRGNNYGYTF. As DNA, the CDR3 is TGTGCCAGCAGCTTGGGGCCCAGGGGAAATAACTATGGCTACACCTTC. The V gene is TRBV7-9, the J gene TRBJ1-2, with D possibly TRBD1 on 6 matching bases. Between the trimmed V and J ends, which lost 3 bases and 1 base, there was a span of 15 bases. The germline gives CDR1 SEHNR, CDR2 FQNEAQ (reference sequence). The CDR3 length is 16 residues.

V gene TRBV7-9 combines with J gene TRBJ2-3; 7 bases agree with TRBD1. Germline V gene data show CDR1 as SEHNR and CDR2 as FQNEAQ (reference sequence). The trim removed 5 bases at V and 6 bases at J, leaving 14 bases unmatched. The CDR3 spans 16 residues. Written as DNA, the CDR3 is TGTGCCAGCAGCAAGCCGACAGGGAGTATGTCGGATACGCAGTATTTT. The encoded protein is CASSKPTGSMSDTQYF.

This chain connects TRBV15 to TRBJ1-5, with 11 bases matching TRBD1. V lost 3 bases and J lost 12; bases outside the gene matches: 10. CDR1 is LNHNV, CDR2 YYDKDF, per germline (reference sequence). CDR3 length equals 15 residues. As DNA, the CDR3 is TGTGCCACCAGCAGCGGACAGGGGGCATTGGGGTTCCAGCATTTT. It codes for CATSSGQGALGFQHF.

V gene TRBV6-6 combines with J gene TRBJ1-1, with TRBD1 identical over 9 bases. V shed 5 bases, J shed 6 bases, and the junction held 13 bases outside the gene matches. CDR3 length: 16 amino acids. The germline V gene has CDR1 MNHNY and CDR2 SVGAGI (reference sequence). The CDR3: CASSPGTGIVRAEAFF. As DNA, the CDR3 is TGTGCCAGCAGTCCAGGGACAGGGATCGTAAGAGCTGAAGCTTTCTTT.

This chain connects TRBV13 to TRBJ1-1; D remains unclear. V gave up 7 bases and J gave up 1 base, with 13 bases separating them. Looked up from germline, CDR1 is PRHDT and CDR2 is FYEKMQ (reference sequence). The CDR3 is made up of 14 amino acids. Here the CDR3 reads CASTPHGSNTEAFF. DNA of the CDR3: TGTGCCAGCACCCCACACGGGTCGAACACTGAAGCTTTCTTT. The whole variable domain, filled in from reference TRBV13 and TRBJ1-1, reads AAGVIQSPRHLIKEKRETATLKCYPIPRHDTVYWYQQGPGQDPQFLISFYEKMQSDKGSIPDRFSAQQFSDYHSELNMSSLELGDSALYFCASTPHGSNTEAFFGQGTRLTVV.

This chain joins TRBV6-4 and TRBJ1-2; D perhaps matches TRBD1 (6 bases). The CDR3 extends over 13 amino acids. CDR1 and CDR2 (germline): MRHNA, SNTAGT. V lost 3 bases and J 8 bases, leaving 13 bases between the germline ends. In DNA form, the CDR3 reads TGTGCCAGCAGTGAAACAGGGTCGGGCGGCTACACCTTC. Encoded protein: CASSETGSGGYTF.

The gene calls are TRBV7-2 and TRBJ2-3, with 12 bases aligning to TRBD2. J gave up 5 bases and V 2 bases, and 11 bases lay outside the gene matches. The CDR3 consists of 18 residues. Germline V gene data show CDR1 as SGHTA and CDR2 as FQGNSA. CDR3 residues: CASSLIATSGGRGDTQYF. The CDR3 DNA sequence: TGTGCCAGCAGCTTAATTGCCACTAGCGGGGGGCGGGGAGATACGCAGTATTTT.

The chain carries TRBV27 and TRBJ1-2; 9 nucleotides agree with TRBD1. This CDR3 spans 15 amino acids. V dropped 3 bases and J dropped 6; count of bases not matched to a gene: 8. Looked up from germline, CDR1 is MNHEY and CDR2 is SMNVEV (reference sequence). The CDR3 loop reads CASSFRLQGANGYTF. The DNA for the CDR3 is TGTGCCAGCAGTTTTCGCTTACAGGGGGCAAATGGCTACACCTTC.

The chain carries TRBV6-5 and TRBJ1-2; weak D call: TRBD1 (5 bases). In germline, CDR1 is MNHEY, CDR2 SVGAGI. V lost 8 bases, J lost 8 bases, and 18 bases lay in between. This CDR3 region has 13 residues. The chain's CDR3 is CASRGTEVLGYTF. In nucleotides, the CDR3 is TGTGCCAGCCGCGGGACCGAGGTATTGGGCTACACCTTC.

The chain couples TRBV6-6 to TRBJ2-2, with TRBD1 as a possible D gene (5 bases). This CDR3 comprises 16 residues. Germline CDR1 reads MNHNY; CDR2 reads SVGAGI (reference sequence). The V end was cut by 5 bases, the J end by 0 bases, with 13 bases between. CDR3 in DNA: TGTGCCAGCAGTCCCGGTGGACAAGCGAACACCGGGGAGCTGTTTTTT. This encodes CASSPGGQANTGELFF.

The rearrangement joins TRBV10-1 to TRBJ2-6; D is unresolved. The CDR3 is 16 residues long. Germline CDR1 reads WNHNN; CDR2 reads SYGVQD (reference sequence). V shed 1 base and J shed 0 bases, with 7 bases lying between them. CDR3 DNA sequence: TGCGCCAGCAGTGAGTTTAGGAGCTCTGGGGCCAACGTCCTGACTTTC. It encodes CASSEFRSSGANVLTF.